This T cell receptor (beta chain) was recovered during a study of shared clonotypes between healthy human individuals. Clones were read by immunoSEQ multiplex PCR, and TCRdb kept only the in-frame ones, dropping some. The table records roughly 2 million clones, around 95% of them present only once. The V end lost 0 bases, the J end lost 1 base, and 16 bases lay between the germline ends. This CDR3 spans 18 amino acids. Germline V CDR1 and CDR2: SGDLS, YYNGEE. The source is a man aged 18 to 30 in good health. The chain joins TRBV9 to TRBJ1-4; tentatively, D is TRBD1 (6 bases). The material sequenced was naive CD4+ T cells sorted from blood. Subset defined: CD45RA+ positively selected. The DNA of the CDR3 is TGTGCCAGCAGCGTAGACAGAAAAGACAGGAAAACTAATGAAAAACTGTTTTTT. Translation gives CASSVDRKDRKTNEKLFF.